A selection of T cell receptor beta chains follows, all from one sample in a study of OX40 agonist ivuxolimab in advanced cancers. Data came from immunoSEQ multiplex PCR; TCRdb stores just in-frame clones and leaves some out. The data show some 100,000 clones, with about nine tenths seen just once and over 0.3% held by the top ten. Source: CD4+ or CD8+ T cells sorted from blood, taken in a trial of the OX40 agonist ivuxolimab. Receptors were obtained from an adult with an advanced solid tumor such as melanoma, head and neck, liver or kidney cancer. CDR3s include the opening cysteine and the closing phenylalanine or tryptophan. D genes are given only for firm matches. Where a row states a size, it is once, few, many or the class of an expanded clone; other rows omit it.

d_call	j_call	clone_size	v_call	cdr3_nt	cdr3_aa
-	TRBJ2-7	-	TRBV10-3	TGTGCCATAGCGGGCTCTCTTCCCTACGAGCAGTACTTC	CAIAGSLPYEQYF
-	TRBJ1-2	-	TRBV9	TGTGCCAGCAGCGTATTCTCCGGGACATATGGCTACACCTTC	CASSVFSGTYGYTF
-	TRBJ1-3	-	TRBV4-2	TGTGCCAGCAGCCACCGAACGCCAGACTCCCCGGGACAAGCGGGAAACACCATATATTTT	CASSHRTPDSPGQAGNTIYF
TRBD1	TRBJ2-1	-	TRBV11-2	TGTGCCAGCAGCCGTCGATCTGGACAGGGAACTAACAATGAGCAGTTCTTC	CASSRRSGQGTNNEQFF
-	TRBJ1-5	-	TRBV10-3	TGTGCCATCAGTGGGGGAGATCAGCCCCAGCATTTT	CAISGGDQPQHF
TRBD2	TRBJ2-3	-	TRBV28	TGTGCCAGCTCCGGGACTAGCGGGCCCGGGGGCACAGATACGCAGTATTTT	CASSGTSGPGGTDTQYF
-	TRBJ1-4	-	TRBV16	TGTGCCAGCAGCCAATCGACACCAGCAACTAATGAAAAACTGTTTTTT	CASSQSTPATNEKLFF
-	TRBJ1-1	few	TRBV6-1	TGTGCCAGCATGCGGGTGATGAACACTGAAGCTTTCTTT	CASMRVMNTEAFF
TRBD2	TRBJ2-7	-	TRBV28	TGTGCCAGCAGTGTAGCGGGAGGGCCGGCCTACGAGCAGTACTTC	CASSVAGGPAYEQYF
TRBD1	TRBJ2-1	-	TRBV11-2	TGTGCCAGCAGCTTAGGGAGGACAGGCGAGCAGTTCTTC	CASSLGRTGEQFF
TRBD1	TRBJ1-1	-	TRBV19	TGTGCCAGTAGTACTCACCGACAGGGATCGAACACTGAAGCTTTCTTT	CASSTHRQGSNTEAFF
-	TRBJ2-1	-	TRBV2	TGTGCCAGCAGTGAACTAGCGCAATCCTACAATGAGCAGTTCTTC	CASSELAQSYNEQFF
-	TRBJ2-5	once	TRBV7-9	TGTGCCAGCAGCTTAGCGGAGACCGCCCGGGAGACCCAGTACTTC	CASSLAETARETQYF
-	TRBJ1-4	-	TRBV2	TGTGCCAGCCGTAAGGGAAGTGCAACTAATGAAAAACTGTTTTTT	CASRKGSATNEKLFF
-	TRBJ2-7	-	TRBV11-2	TGTGCCAGCAGCCCGGACAGACTTTACGAGCAGTACTTC	CASSPDRLYEQYF
-	TRBJ2-3	-	TRBV5-1	TGCGCCAGCAGCTTGGGTCTAGCGACCACAGATACGCAGTATTTT	CASSLGLATTDTQYF
TRBD1	TRBJ2-5	-	TRBV7-6	TGTGCCAGCAGCTTAGCTCAGGGGGCGCGGGAGACCCAGTACTTC	CASSLAQGARETQYF
TRBD1	TRBJ2-5	-	TRBV13	TGTGCCAGCAGCAGGCGCGGGACAGGGTTCTTCTTTGGGACCCAGTACTTC	CASSRRGTGFFFGTQYF
TRBD2	TRBJ2-7	-	TRBV28	TGTGCCAGCAGTTCAGGTGGGACGGGGGGCTACGAGCAGTACTTC	CASSSGGTGGYEQYF
TRBD1	TRBJ1-6	-	TRBV28	TGTGCCAGCAGCTCAAGGACAGGCCCTAATTCACCCCTCCACTTT	CASSSRTGPNSPLHF
TRBD1	TRBJ2-3	-	TRBV5-4	TGTGCCAGCAGCTTGTTACAGGGGGACGATACGCAGTATTTT	CASSLLQGDDTQYF
TRBD1	TRBJ2-7	-	TRBV9	TGTGCCAGCAGCCCTAGGGGTGGGGCAGGGGGCTCCTACGAGCAGTACTTC	CASSPRGGAGGSYEQYF
-	TRBJ2-7	-	TRBV6-5	TGTGCCAGCAGTTACCGAGACGGGATCTACGAGCAGTACTTC	CASSYRDGIYEQYF
-	TRBJ1-2	-	TRBV28	TGTGCCAGCAGTTTGTCCCCCACAGGGAACTATGGCTACACCTTC	CASSLSPTGNYGYTF
-	TRBJ2-3	once	TRBV7-3	TGTGCCAGCAGCGCCGTTAGCACAGATACGCAGTATTTT	CASSAVSTDTQYF
-	TRBJ2-3	-	TRBV19	TGTGCCAGTAGGCAGGGGTTGAGCACAGATACGCAGTATTTT	CASRQGLSTDTQYF
-	TRBJ2-3	-	TRBV4-2	TGTGCCAGCAGCCAAGGAGGGTCTGGTACAGATACGCAGTATTTT	CASSQGGSGTDTQYF
-	TRBJ2-7	-	TRBV9	TGTGCCAGCAGCGTAGCAGGGGCGAGCTCGGACGAGCAGTACTTC	CASSVAGASSDEQYF
TRBD2	TRBJ2-2	-	TRBV5-6	TGTGCCAGCAGCCATACTAGCGGCTACACCGGGGAGCTGTTTTTT	CASSHTSGYTGELFF
-	TRBJ2-1	-	TRBV4-2	TGTGCCAGCAGCCAAGTAGTGCAGAGCTCCTACAATGAGCAGTTCTTC	CASSQVVQSSYNEQFF
-	TRBJ1-5	-	TRBV28	TGTGCCAGCAGCGCCCGGGGGGGATATAGCAATCAGCCCCAGCATTTT	CASSARGGYSNQPQHF
TRBD2	TRBJ2-1	-	TRBV7-3	TGTGCCAGCAGCTTATATCTAGCGGGAGTGGGTGAGCAGTTCTTC	CASSLYLAGVGEQFF
TRBD1	TRBJ2-7	-	TRBV2	TGTGCCAGCAGCATGACCGGGACAGGGTTCTACGAGCAGTACTTC	CASSMTGTGFYEQYF
-	TRBJ1-5	-	TRBV28	TGTGCCAGCAGTTTGATGGATCAGCCCCAGCATTTT	CASSLMDQPQHF
-	TRBJ2-5	-	TRBV11-2	TGTGCCAGCAGCTTAGGCTGGGGGGCTAGCGCAGAAGAGACCCAGTACTTC	CASSLGWGASAEETQYF
-	TRBJ1-2	-	TRBV6-1	TGTGCCAGCAGGATTAACAGGGTTGGCTACACCTTC	CASRINRVGYTF
-	TRBJ2-5	-	TRBV19	TGTGCCAGTAGTAGGACGTCGGCGGAGACCCAGTACTTC	CASSRTSAETQYF
TRBD2	TRBJ2-5	-	TRBV5-4	TGTGCCAGCAGCCCGGGGGGGACGGGGGTTCGGGAGACCCAGTACTTC	CASSPGGTGVRETQYF
TRBD1	TRBJ2-5	-	TRBV9	TGTGCCAGCAGCGTAGGGGGGACAGGGGGCGAAGAGACCCAGTACTTC	CASSVGGTGGEETQYF
TRBD2	TRBJ2-3	-	TRBV6-1	TGTGCCAGCACAAGAGCGGGAGGGGGCACAGATACGCAGTATTTT	CASTRAGGGTDTQYF